This T cell receptor (beta chain) was sequenced for a study of T cells in Graves' hyperthyroidism and ophthalmopathy. Regarding the study as a whole: Most expanded thyroid clonotypes above 0.001 recurred in blood. The model identified upcoming ophthalmopathy a median approximately 6.4 months ahead of onset.

In its sample, this clonotype was seen a few times. Antigen: not known. In making diagnoses, clinical symptoms, serum thyroxine and TRAb, thyroid ultrasound and orbital computed tomography were all used. TCR beta CDR3 regions were amplified from RNA. First-round RT-PCR targeting the TCR CDR3 was performed with the HTBI primer set. TCRdb re-called the multiplex PCR reads through MiXCR, storing one row per CDR3 protein. The table has 150,000 or so distinct CDR3 sequences, over 8% seen once; the top ten hold around 20%. Losses at the gene ends were 6 bases for V and 10 bases for J; bases not matched to a gene: 11. CDR1 is SGHNT, CDR2 YYREEE, per germline (reference sequence). There are 14 residues in the CDR3.

The sequenced sample was blood. The chain joins TRBV5-4 to TRBJ2-1; TRBD1 matches 9 bases. This TCR came from a woman aged 18-30 years with Graves' hyperthyroidism that later progressed to Graves' ophthalmopathy. The CDR3 DNA reads as TGTGCCAGCACCCGAGGGACAGGGCCGGAAGAGCAGTTCTTC. Residues: CASTRGTGPEEQFF.